This T cell receptor (beta chain) was obtained from a study of blood T cell repertoires in COVID-19. Whole-study context: Sources were T cells, B-cell-depleted T cells, or PBMCs; the material itself was cDNA or gDNA.

TCRdb's copy holds only in-frame clones and misses some; the assay was immunoSEQ multiplex PCR. The sample consists of about 140,000 clones, more than 80% of them appearing once. Losses at the gene ends were 3 bases for V and 3 bases for J; bases not matched to a gene: 9. Germline V gives CDR1 SGHTA, CDR2 FQGNSA. The CDR3 contains 16 residues. This rearrangement joins TRBV7-2 to TRBJ1-2; 8 bases align to TRBD1. Sequenced: peripheral blood. This receptor was identified in a woman of 80 years or more with acute or convalescent COVID-19. This CDR3 reads CASSLGADRDHYGYTF. The CDR3 DNA sequence: TGTGCCAGCAGCTTGGGGGCGGACAGGGACCACTATGGCTACACCTTC.